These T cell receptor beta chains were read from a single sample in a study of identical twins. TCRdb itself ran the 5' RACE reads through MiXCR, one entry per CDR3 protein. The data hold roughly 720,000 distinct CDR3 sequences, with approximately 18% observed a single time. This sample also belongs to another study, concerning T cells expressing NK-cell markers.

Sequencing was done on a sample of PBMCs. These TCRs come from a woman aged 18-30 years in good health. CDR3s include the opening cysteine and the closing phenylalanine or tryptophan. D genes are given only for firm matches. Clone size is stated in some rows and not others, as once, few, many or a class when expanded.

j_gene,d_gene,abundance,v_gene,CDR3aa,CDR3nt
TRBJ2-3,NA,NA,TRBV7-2,CASSTDQGNTQYF,TGTGCCAGCAGCACGGACCAAGGAAATACGCAGTATTTT
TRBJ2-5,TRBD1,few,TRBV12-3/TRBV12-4,CASREQGIRETQYF,TGTGCCAGCAGGGAACAGGGGATTCGAGAGACCCAGTACTTC
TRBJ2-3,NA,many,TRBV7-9,CASSLALAAGDTQYF,TGTGCCAGCAGCTTAGCACTAGCCGCAGGAGATACGCAGTATTTT
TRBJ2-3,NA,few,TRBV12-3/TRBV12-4,CASSPGGPESDTQYF,TGTGCCAGCAGTCCCGGAGGTCCAGAGTCAGATACGCAGTATTTT
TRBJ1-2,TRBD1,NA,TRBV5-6,CASSSGWARDRTNYGYTF,TGTGCCAGCAGCTCCGGTTGGGCAAGGGACAGGACTAACTATGGCTACACCTTC
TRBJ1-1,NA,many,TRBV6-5,CASSYSRGYTEAFF,TGTGCCAGCAGTTACTCGAGGGGATACACTGAAGCTTTCTTT
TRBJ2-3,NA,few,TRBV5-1,CASSLAEDTQYF,TGCGCCAGCAGCTTGGCCGAAGATACGCAGTATTTT
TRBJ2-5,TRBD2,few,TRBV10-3,CAISESGGVQYF,TGTGCCATCAGTGAGTCGGGGGGGGTCCAGTACTTC
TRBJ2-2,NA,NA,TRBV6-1,CASSPTKNTGELFF,TGTGCCAGCAGTCCCACTAAGAACACCGGGGAGCTGTTTTTT
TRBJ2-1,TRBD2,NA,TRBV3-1,CASSQLAGGIKQFF,TGTGCCAGCAGCCAACTAGCGGGAGGAATCAAGCAGTTCTTC
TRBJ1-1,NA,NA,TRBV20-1,CSAPRRGAEAFF,TGCAGTGCCCCGAGGAGGGGCGCTGAAGCTTTCTTT
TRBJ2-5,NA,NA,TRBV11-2,CASSYAGPGTQYF,TGTGCCAGCAGCTACGCTGGACCAGGGACCCAGTACTTC
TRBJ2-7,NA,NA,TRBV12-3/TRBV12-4,CASRKARVHEQYF,TGTGCCAGCAGAAAAGCGCGAGTTCATGAGCAGTACTTC
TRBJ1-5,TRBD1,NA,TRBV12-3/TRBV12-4,CASSLGQGASQPQHF,TGTGCCAGCAGTTTAGGACAGGGGGCGAGTCAGCCCCAGCATTTT
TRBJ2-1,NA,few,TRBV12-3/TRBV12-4,CASSPRQVHEQFF,TGTGCCAGCAGCCCAAGACAGGTCCATGAGCAGTTCTTC
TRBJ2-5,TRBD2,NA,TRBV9,CASSWDPGGETQYF,TGTGCCAGCAGCTGGGACCCGGGGGGAGAGACCCAGTACTTC
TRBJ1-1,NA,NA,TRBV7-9,CASSLISEAFF,TGTGCCAGCAGCCTTATCTCTGAAGCTTTCTTT
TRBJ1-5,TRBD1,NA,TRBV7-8,CASTPKGQGRNQPQHF,TGTGCCAGCACCCCGAAGGGACAGGGCAGGAATCAGCCCCAGCATTTT
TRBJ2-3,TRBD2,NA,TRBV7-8,CASSTGTSGSRDTQYF,TGTGCCAGCAGCACCGGGACTAGCGGGAGTCGGGATACGCAGTATTTT
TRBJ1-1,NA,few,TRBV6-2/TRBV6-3,CASSWAGTWGRTEAFF,TGTGCCAGCAGTTGGGCCGGGACATGGGGTCGAACTGAAGCTTTCTTT
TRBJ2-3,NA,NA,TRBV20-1,CSARAPVTLDTQYF,TGCAGTGCTAGAGCCCCGGTTACGCTAGATACGCAGTATTTT
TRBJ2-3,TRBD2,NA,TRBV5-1,CASSPGLGVDTQYF,TGCGCCAGCAGTCCCGGACTAGGGGTGGATACGCAGTATTTT
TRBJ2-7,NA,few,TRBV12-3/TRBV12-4,CASSPRAGLDYEQYF,TGTGCCAGCAGTCCCCGGGCGGGCCTAGATTACGAGCAGTACTTC
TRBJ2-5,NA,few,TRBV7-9,CASSLARSFGETQYF,TGTGCCAGCAGCTTAGCGCGGAGTTTCGGAGAGACCCAGTACTTC
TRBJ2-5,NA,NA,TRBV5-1,CASSLATGTEETQYF,TGCGCCAGCAGCCTCGCGACAGGCACCGAAGAGACCCAGTACTTC
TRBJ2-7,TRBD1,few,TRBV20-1,CSASGVGTGSYEQYF,TGCAGTGCTAGCGGGGTGGGGACAGGGTCCTACGAGCAGTACTTC
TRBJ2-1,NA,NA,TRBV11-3,CASSSRSWAANNEQFF,TGTGCCAGCAGCTCACGAAGCTGGGCCGCCAACAATGAGCAGTTCTTC
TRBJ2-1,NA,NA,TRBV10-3,CATGEDFNEQFF,TGTGCCACGGGGGAGGATTTTAATGAGCAGTTCTTC
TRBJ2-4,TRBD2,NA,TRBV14,CASSPLAGGQAKNIQYF,TGTGCCAGCAGCCCTCTAGCGGGAGGGCAGGCCAAAAACATTCAGTACTTC
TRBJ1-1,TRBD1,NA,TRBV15,CATSRDPRQGWTEAFF,TGTGCCACCAGCAGAGACCCCAGACAGGGATGGACTGAAGCTTTCTTT
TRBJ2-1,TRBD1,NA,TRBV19,CASSIEDAGGHNEQFF,TGTGCCAGTAGTATAGAAGATGCAGGGGGCCATAATGAGCAGTTCTTC
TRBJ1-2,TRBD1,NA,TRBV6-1,CAISPGQANYGYTF,TGTGCCATCAGCCCGGGACAGGCAAACTATGGCTACACCTTC
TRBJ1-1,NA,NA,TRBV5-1,CASSLITANTEAFF,TGCGCCAGCAGCCTAATAACAGCGAACACTGAAGCTTTCTTT
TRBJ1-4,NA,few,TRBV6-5,CASREGEKLFF,TGTGCCAGCAGGGAAGGGGAAAAACTGTTTTTT
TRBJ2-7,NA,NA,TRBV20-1,CSARVSGLAGEQYF,TGCAGTGCTAGAGTCAGTGGTCTGGCTGGCGAGCAGTACTTC
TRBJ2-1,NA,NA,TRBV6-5,CASSSPRVSSYNEQFF,TGTGCCAGCAGTTCACCGCGGGTCTCCTCCTACAATGAGCAGTTCTTC
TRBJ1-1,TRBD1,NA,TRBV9,CASSTGQSYTEAFF,TGTGCCAGCAGCACGGGACAGAGTTACACTGAAGCTTTCTTT
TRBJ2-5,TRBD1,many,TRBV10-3,CAISEQDRGCETQYF,TGTGCCATCAGTGAGCAGGACAGGGGTTGCGAGACCCAGTACTTC
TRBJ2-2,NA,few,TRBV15,CATSSRTANTGELFF,TGTGCCACCAGCAGTCGGACAGCGAACACCGGGGAGCTGTTTTTT
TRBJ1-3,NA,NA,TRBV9,CASSVVGDSGNTIYF,TGTGCCAGCAGCGTAGTAGGAGATTCTGGAAACACCATATATTTT
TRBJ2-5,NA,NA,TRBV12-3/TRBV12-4,CASSARPGGRGETQYF,TGTGCCAGCAGCGCAAGACCCGGGGGGCGCGGGGAGACCCAGTACTTC
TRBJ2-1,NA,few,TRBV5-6,CASSFVGSNEQFF,TGTGCCAGCAGCTTTGTGGGAAGTAATGAGCAGTTCTTC
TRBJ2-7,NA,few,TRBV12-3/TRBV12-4,CASSLRGQAIEQYF,TGTGCCAGCAGTTTAAGGGGCCAGGCTATCGAGCAGTACTTC
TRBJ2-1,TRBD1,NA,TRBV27,CASSQGTVTYNEQFF,TGTGCCAGCAGTCAAGGGACAGTTACCTACAATGAGCAGTTCTTC
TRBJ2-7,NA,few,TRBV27,CASRGQVQGEQYF,TGTGCCAGCAGGGGCCAGGTTCAGGGAGAGCAGTACTTC
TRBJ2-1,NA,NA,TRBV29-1,CSAKGGGYNEQFF,TGCAGCGCTAAAGGGGGGGGGTACAATGAGCAGTTCTTC
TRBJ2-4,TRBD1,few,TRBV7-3,CASSPGGIQYF,TGTGCCAGCAGTCCAGGGGGCATTCAGTACTTC
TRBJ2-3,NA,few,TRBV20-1,CSASHIKSSTDTQYF,TGCAGTGCTAGTCACATAAAGAGTAGCACAGATACGCAGTATTTT
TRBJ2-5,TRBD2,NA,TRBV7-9,CASSLGTSGRAKETQYF,TGTGCCAGCAGCCTAGGGACTAGCGGGAGAGCAAAAGAGACCCAGTACTTC
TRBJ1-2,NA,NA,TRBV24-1,CATSDFDGRYTF,TGTGCCACCAGTGATTTCGATGGGCGCTACACCTTC
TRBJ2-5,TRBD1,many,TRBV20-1,CSARDPGRGETQYF,TGCAGTGCTAGAGATCCCGGCAGGGGGGAGACCCAGTACTTC
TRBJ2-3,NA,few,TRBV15,CATSRELTDTQYF,TGTGCCACCAGCAGGGAGTTGACAGATACGCAGTATTTT
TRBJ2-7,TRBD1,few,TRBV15,CATSRDKGASYEQYF,TGTGCCACCAGCAGAGATAAGGGGGCTTCCTACGAGCAGTACTTC
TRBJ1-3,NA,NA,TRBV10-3,CAISESRGSGNTIYF,TGTGCCATCAGTGAGTCGAGGGGATCGGGAAACACCATATATTTT